This TCR beta chain was sequenced during a study of radiotherapy plus CTLA-4 blockade in lung cancer. Whole-study context: Across the patients, objective responses occurred in approximately 20%, and disease control in roughly 30%. Study results and caveats: An expansion of tumor-derived TCR clones occurred in blood after radiotherapy plus ipilimumab. Interferon-beta and early blood T cell clone dynamics reportedly predicted response best.

Points on this clone: Antigen unknown.

V shed 4 bases and J 0 bases; nucleotides not matched to a gene: 7. The CDR3 spans 18 residues. CDR1 and CDR2 (germline): LGHNA, YNFKEQ. Data came from immunoSEQ multiplex PCR; TCRdb stores just in-frame clones and leaves some out. In the table there are about 38,000 clones, approximately 86% of which are singletons. Alongside CTLA-4 blockade with ipilimumab, patients with chemo-refractory metastatic non-small-cell lung cancer received focal radiation. The sample in question was peripheral blood, obtained from a patient treated with radiotherapy plus ipilimumab. This TCR derives from a human donor with non-small cell lung cancer whose response to radiotherapy plus ipilimumab could not be evaluated. The V call is TRBV4-2, the J call TRBJ2-7; TRBD2 aligns across 15 bases. CDR3 coding DNA: TGTGCCAGCAGCCGGACTAGCGGGGGGGCCCCGAGCTCCTACGAGCAGTACTTC. Its protein product is CASSRTSGGAPSSYEQYF.